This T cell receptor beta chain originates from a study of neurological immune-mediated disorders. General study findings and limits: Expanded clones shared no identical CDR3 amino acid sequences across subjects, which suggested private TCR-beta repertoires in all groups.

At least ten counts were recorded for this clonotype. The antigen is not known. Unsorted libraries used 2 million PBMCs kept at -80 degrees C. Germline CDR1 and CDR2: SGHRS and YFSETQ. The CDR3 sequence is 16 residues long. J was trimmed by 3 bases and V by 3 bases; bases with no gene match: 10. One entry per CDR3 protein results from TCRdb running MiXCR on the 5' RACE reads. Found here are roughly 90,000 distinct CDR3 sequences, around 3.6% of them singletons; the top ten hold around 3.1%. The material sequenced was PBMCs. This receptor was taken from a woman between 50 and 59 years old with multiple sclerosis. This chain links TRBV5-1 with TRBJ2-3, with 7 bases matching TRBD1. The DNA for the CDR3 is TGCGCCAGCAGCTCGAGGACAGGTTCAATTACAGATACGCAGTATTTT. Encoded protein: CASSSRTGSITDTQYF.